Sequencing of this T cell receptor (beta chain) was carried out in a study of graft-versus-host responses after intestinal transplantation. Study-wide context: Recipients underwent multivisceral, liver-intestinal, or isolated intestinal transplants. Anti-thymocyte globulin induction preceded three to four years of tacrolimus and steroid maintenance in all recipients. Study-level points and caveats: Some GvH clones appeared in ileal mucosa or blood before recipient bone marrow.

On this clone: The antigen is unknown. The sample has other DNA sequences that encode this CDR3 too.

Here immunoSEQ multiplex PCR was the method, and the copy in TCRdb shows in-frame clones only, minus some. The sample carries about 110,000 clones, about 92% recorded once. The receptor was isolated from a human donor who was the organ donor for an intestinal transplant. The sample in question was unstimulated CD8+ T cells sorted from spleen or lymph node cells, obtained before transplant.

DNA of the CDR3: TGTGCCAGCAGCTGGGGAAACACTGAAGCTTTCTTT. Translation gives CASSWGNTEAFF. The rearrangement links TRBV5-4 to TRBJ1-1; D is ambiguous. Trimming stripped 3 bases from V and 2 bases from J, with 5 bases between. The CDR3 sequence is 12 residues long. In germline, CDR1 is SGHNT, CDR2 YYREEE (reference sequence).